The 29 T cell receptor beta chains given below trace back to one sample, sequenced in a study of regulatory and conventional T cells in RAG deficiency. Assay: immunoSEQ multiplex PCR; the TCRdb copy retains only in-frame clones and omits some. The table has approximately 48,000 clones, more than 80% seen once. Genomic DNA came from blood conventional CD4+ T cells gated CD25-low CD127-high. These sequences were also reported in another study, on regulatory T cells. In that study: Primers: 52 TRBV forward and 13 TRBJ reverse.

Sequencing used CD4+ effector T cells sorted from blood. The source of these receptors is a human donor in good health.

The chain combines TRBV19 with TRBJ2-7, with 12 bases matching TRBD2. V trimming: 6 bases; J trimming: 4 bases; junction bases outside the gene matches: 10. Germline V gene data show CDR1 as LNHDA and CDR2 as SQIVND (reference sequence). This CDR3 has 16 residues. CDR3 coding DNA: TGTGCCAGTAGGGATAAACTAGCGGGAGGAATATACGAGCAGTACTTC. Translating gives CASRDKLAGGIYEQYF.

For this clone: An end of the junction differs from the germline gene, which may be a read error. V usage is TRBV18 and J usage is TRBJ2-3; the D gene is possibly TRBD2 (5 bases). The CDR3 totals 12 residues. CDR1 is KGHSH, CDR2 LQKENI, per germline. The CDR3 reads CASSPGTDTQYF. The CDR3 DNA follows: TGTGCCAGTTCACCGGGAACCGATACGCAGTATTTT.

In DNA, the CDR3 is TGTGCCAGCAGCACAAGATCCAGGGCTGGGATTAGTGAAGCTTTCTTT. Translated, it gives CASSTRSRAGISEAFF. This sequence joins TRBV5-4 and TRBJ1-1, with a weak D call TRBD1 (5 bases). V lost 4 bases and J lost 7, with 23 bases in between. The V gene's germline CDR1 is SGHNT and CDR2 YYREEE (reference sequence). The length of the CDR3 is 16 residues.

The genes are TRBV25-1 and TRBJ1-4; TRBD1 agrees at 8 bases. Germline lookup yields CDR1 MGHDK and CDR2 SYGVNS. V shed 3 bases, J shed 4 bases, and the junction held 4 bases outside the gene matches. The CDR3 contains 15 residues. CDR3 sequence: CASSDQGAFNEKLFF. The CDR3 region has the DNA TGTGCCAGCAGTGATCAGGGGGCCTTTAATGAAAAACTGTTTTTT.

V gene TRBV9 combines with J gene TRBJ2-2; D possibly corresponds to TRBD2 (5 bases). V shed 3 bases and J shed 3 bases, with 21 bases lying between them. There are 18 residues in the CDR3. Germline values: CDR1 SGDLS, CDR2 YYNGEE. CDR3 region: CASSDHRGRGLDTGELFF. In nucleotides, the CDR3 is TGTGCCAGCAGCGACCACCGGGGTAGAGGTCTTGACACCGGGGAGCTGTTTTTT.

A remark on this clone: Additional DNA sequences in this sample encode the identical CDR3. The rearrangement joins TRBV6-5 to TRBJ1-2; D ambiguous. This CDR3 comprises 12 residues. Germline CDR1 and CDR2: MNHEY and SVGAGI. The ends were cut back, 4 bases at V and 8 bases at J, with 11 bases in the middle. The CDR3 DNA reads as TGTGCCAGCAGTTTCACTGAGGGCGGCTACACCTTC. This codes for CASSFTEGGYTF.

This clone was detected only once. This chain links TRBV29-1 with TRBJ2-1; 16 nucleotides align to TRBD2. Germline CDR1 is SQVTM and CDR2 is ANQGSEA. With V trimmed by 7 bases and J by 7 bases, 13 bases remained unmatched. CDR3 size: 17 residues. The CDR3 spells CSAELLGLAGGRNEQFF. Written as DNA, the CDR3 is TGCAGCGCCGAACTACTGGGACTAGCGGGGGGGCGTAATGAGCAGTTCTTC.

The chain carries TRBV11-3 and TRBJ2-1; D is uncertain. CDR3 length: 12 amino acids. The germline CDR1 and CDR2 sequences are SGHNT and YENEEA. V was pared by 3 bases and J by 4 bases, with 4 bases between. The CDR3 here is CASSFPYNEQFF. DNA of the CDR3: TGTGCCAGCAGCTTCCCATACAATGAGCAGTTCTTC.

The V and J genes are TRBV7-9 and TRBJ1-2, with 10 bases fitting TRBD1. CDR1 and CDR2 from the germline V gene are SEHNR and FQNEAQ (reference sequence). The CDR3 loop spans 14 amino acids. V lost 3 bases and J lost 5; bases outside the gene matches: 3. CDR3 sequence: CASSFRDRGYGYTF. The CDR3 DNA is TGTGCCAGCAGCTTTAGGGACAGGGGTTATGGCTACACCTTC. The variable domain in full, with the rest retrieved from reference TRBV7-9 and TRBJ1-2, is DTGVSQNPRHKITKRGQNVTFRCDPISEHNRLYWYRQTLGQGPEFLTYFQNEAQLEKSRLLSDRFSAERPKGSFSTLEIQRTEQGDSAMYLCASSFRDRGYGYTFGSGTRLTVV.

The V and J genes are TRBV7-8 and TRBJ2-7, with a weak D call TRBD2 (6 bases). Germline V gives CDR1 SGHVS, CDR2 FQNEAQ. The CDR3 totals 15 residues. V was cut by 5 bases and J by 2 bases, with 16 bases left in between. The CDR3 sequence is CASSPPSPGAYEQYF. CDR3 sequence (DNA): TGTGCCAGCAGCCCCCCCAGTCCGGGGGCCTACGAGCAGTACTTC.

The V and J genes are TRBV6-5 and TRBJ1-4, with D unresolved. Trimming stripped 4 bases from V and 9 bases from J, with 12 bases between. Germline CDR1 is MNHEY and CDR2 is SVGAGI. The CDR3 sequence is 13 residues long. The CDR3 reads CASSFDLTQKLFF. For the CDR3, the DNA is TGTGCCAGCAGTTTCGACTTAACTCAAAAACTGTTTTTT.

Here the CDR3 reads CASSKLRRVPEAFF. Written as DNA, the CDR3 is TGTGCCAGCAGCAAACTCCGGAGGGTCCCTGAAGCTTTCTTT. V and J are TRBV21-1 and TRBJ1-1. TRBV21-1 is reported as a pseudogene. The CDR3 extends over 14 amino acids.

The chain combines TRBV9 with TRBJ2-7, with 7 bases aligning to TRBD1. Trimming cost V 3 bases and J 8 bases; bases outside gene matches: 14. The CDR3 spans 15 residues. The germline CDR1 and CDR2 sequences are SGDLS and YYNGEE. This CDR3 reads CASSGRGTAPSQQYF. CDR3 bases: TGTGCCAGCAGCGGCCGAGGGACAGCGCCCTCTCAGCAGTACTTC.

This clone came up a few times. The V and J genes are TRBV18 and TRBJ1-3; 8 bases align to TRBD1. In germline, CDR1 is KGHSH, CDR2 LQKENI. This CDR3 contains 14 residues. Trimming removed 4 bases from V and 8 bases from J; junction bases left unmatched: 7. The CDR3 DNA reads as TGTGCCAGCTCACGGCAGGGGGCGCGGGACACCATATATTTT. Encoded protein: CASSRQGARDTIYF.

The genes are TRBV28 and TRBJ2-7, with unresolved D. CDR3 length equals 12 residues. Per germline, CDR1 MDHEN and CDR2 SYDVKM. The V end lost 2 bases, the J end lost 2 bases, and 4 bases lay between the germline ends. CDR3 residues: CASSLLPYEQYF. The CDR3 DNA is TGTGCCAGCAGTTTACTCCCCTACGAGCAGTACTTC.

The V and J genes are TRBV7-8 and TRBJ2-1; 12 bases line up with TRBD2. Trimming took 3 bases from V and 8 from J; bases not matched to a gene: 8. This CDR3 contains 16 residues. CDR1 and CDR2 (germline): SGHVS, FQNEAQ. The CDR3 here is CASSFAGLAGLDEQFF. CDR3 nucleotide sequence: TGTGCCAGCAGCTTTGCGGGACTAGCGGGTTTGGATGAGCAGTTCTTC.

DNA for the CDR3: TGTGCCAGCAGTGAAGCCGGGACTAGCGGGAGGCTCCACTACGAGCAGTACTTC. This sequence encodes CASSEAGTSGRLHYEQYF. This rearrangement joins TRBV6-1 to TRBJ2-7; 15 bases line up with TRBD2. Germline assignment: CDR1 MNHNS and CDR2 SASEGT. The J segment lost 3 bases and the V segment lost 0 bases, leaving 6 bases of the junction unmatched. CDR3 length: 18 residues.

The chain joins TRBV6-5 to TRBJ1-4, with a possible D match to TRBD1 (6 bases). CDR1 and CDR2 from the germline V gene are MNHEY and SVGAGI. V was cut by 5 bases and J by 8 bases, with 15 bases left in between. This CDR3 comprises 14 residues. The CDR3 DNA reads as TGTGCCAGCAGTACGGGGGGCGCTGGGGAAAAACTGTTTTTT. This sequence encodes CASSTGGAGEKLFF.

The chain combines TRBV7-9 with TRBJ1-2; D not resolved. Trimming removed 2 bases from V and 4 bases from J, with 8 bases in between. CDR1 SEHNR and CDR2 FQNEAQ come from the germline V gene (reference sequence). This CDR3 contains 13 residues. The DNA for the CDR3 is TGTGCCAGCAGCTTAAACCGCTTCTATGGCTACACCTTC. Translated: CASSLNRFYGYTF.

CDR3 sequence reads: CASSSQALNTEAFF. The CDR3 nucleotides read TGTGCCAGCAGCTCCCAGGCGCTGAACACTGAAGCTTTCTTT. The chain links TRBV7-9 to TRBJ1-1; D remains ambiguous. Deletions cut 4 bases from V and 0 bases from J, with 9 bases between. Germline lookup yields CDR1 SEHNR and CDR2 FQNEAQ (reference sequence). This CDR3 is 14 amino acids long.

J is TRBJ2-2 and V is TRBV11-3; D unclear. V shed 4 bases and J shed 4 bases, with 4 bases lying between them. This CDR3 region has 12 residues. Germline V gene data show CDR1 as SGHNT and CDR2 as YENEEA. This CDR3 is CASSSTTGELFF. As DNA, the CDR3 is TGTGCCAGCAGCTCCACCACCGGGGAGCTGTTTTTT. Filled out from reference TRBV11-3 and TRBJ2-2, the complete variable domain reads EAGVVQSPRYKIIEKKQPVAFWCNPISGHNTLYWYLQNLGQGPELLIRYENEEAVDDSQLPKDRFSAERLKGVDSTLKIQPAELGDSAVYLCASSSTTGELFFGEGSRLTVL.

The chain links TRBV19 to TRBJ1-5; a possible D gene is TRBD1 (5 bases). There are 12 residues in the CDR3. Per the germline V gene, CDR1 is LNHDA and CDR2 is SQIVND (reference sequence). Trimming removed 5 bases from V and 5 bases from J, with 7 bases in between. The chain's CDR3 is CASSDSYQPQHF. The CDR3 bases are TGTGCCAGTAGTGACAGTTATCAGCCCCAGCATTTT.

The chain carries TRBV28 and TRBJ1-2; D gene ambiguous. The CDR3 spans 13 residues. Germline V gives CDR1 MDHEN, CDR2 SYDVKM. V lost 3 bases and J 4 bases, leaving 9 bases between the germline ends. DNA for the CDR3: TGTGCCAGCAGTTTTAAGCTTGGCTATGGCTACACCTTC. Translation gives CASSFKLGYGYTF.

The chain uses TRBV27 and TRBJ2-5; D not certain. Looked up from germline, CDR1 is MNHEY and CDR2 is SMNVEV (reference sequence). This CDR3 has 13 residues. Trimming stripped 5 bases from V and 1 base from J, with 8 bases between. This chain's CDR3 is CASSLKPQETQYF. DNA for the CDR3: TGTGCCAGCAGTCTGAAACCCCAAGAGACCCAGTACTTC.

This chain links TRBV5-5 with TRBJ2-2, with D maybe TRBD2 (6 bases). Deletions cut 2 bases from V and 0 bases from J, with 8 bases between. Germline-derived CDR1 and CDR2 are SGHKS and YYEKEE (reference sequence). The CDR3 is 15 amino acids. The DNA of the CDR3 is TGTGCCAGCAGCTTAGGAGGGGCGAACACCGGGGAGCTGTTTTTT. Translation: CASSLGGANTGELFF.

The count of this clone is one. The chain recombines TRBV7-9 with TRBJ2-2; TRBD2 matches at 13 bases. The V segment lost 5 bases and the J segment 4 bases; nucleotides outside the gene matches: 4. Germline V lookup: CDR1 SEHNR, CDR2 FQNEAQ (reference sequence). The CDR3 extends over 16 amino acids. CDR3 in amino acids: CASSRTSGSGTGELFF. The CDR3 coding sequence is TGTGCCAGCAGCCGGACTAGCGGGAGCGGCACCGGGGAGCTGTTTTTT.

The chain recombines TRBV5-1 with TRBJ2-7, with 7 bases identical to TRBD1. V dropped 4 bases and J dropped 7; count of bases not matched to a gene: 8. Per the germline V gene, CDR1 is SGHRS and CDR2 is YFSETQ. The CDR3 spans 13 residues. Written as DNA, the CDR3 is TGCGCCAGCAGCCCGACAGGGTGGGGGGAGCAGTACTTC. Encoded protein: CASSPTGWGEQYF.

The V call is TRBV6-5, the J call TRBJ1-1, with 8 bases that match TRBD1. The trim removed 0 bases at V and 5 bases at J, leaving 2 bases unmatched. This CDR3 has 14 residues. Germline V gene lookup returns CDR1 MNHEY and CDR2 SVGAGI. This CDR3 is CASSYSTGATEAFF. The CDR3 coding sequence is TGTGCCAGCAGTTACTCGACAGGGGCTACTGAAGCTTTCTTT.

This clone was observed a single time. The chain has TRBV5-1 and TRBJ1-3; the D is unclear. Trimming removed 1 base from V and 0 bases from J, with 14 bases in between. Germline loops: CDR1 SGHRS, CDR2 YFSETQ. CDR3 length: 17 residues. In DNA form, the CDR3 reads TGCGCCAGCAGCTTGATCCCCACCGACACCTCTGGAAACACCATATATTTT. It specifies CASSLIPTDTSGNTIYF.